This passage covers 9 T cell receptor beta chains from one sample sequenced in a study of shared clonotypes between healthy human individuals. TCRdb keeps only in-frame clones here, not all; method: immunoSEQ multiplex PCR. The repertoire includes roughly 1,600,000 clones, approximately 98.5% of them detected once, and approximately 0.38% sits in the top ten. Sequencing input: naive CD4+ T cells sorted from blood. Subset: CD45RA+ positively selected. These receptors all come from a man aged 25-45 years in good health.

This CDR3 reads CAWSGGGGATQYF. The CDR3 nucleotides read TGTGCCTGGTCTGGCGGTGGCGGGGCTACGCAGTATTTT. The rearrangement uses TRBV30 and TRBJ2-3, with D maybe TRBD2 (6 bases). The CDR3 runs to 13 residues. V lost 5 bases and J 8 bases, leaving 17 bases between the germline ends. Germline CDR1 is GTSNPN and CDR2 is SVGIG (reference sequence).

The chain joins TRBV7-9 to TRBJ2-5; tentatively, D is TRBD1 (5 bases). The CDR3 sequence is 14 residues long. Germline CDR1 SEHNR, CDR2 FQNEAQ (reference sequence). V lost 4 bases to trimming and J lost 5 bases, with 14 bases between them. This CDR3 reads CASSSTGLTETQYF. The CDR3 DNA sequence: TGTGCCAGCAGCTCAACAGGCCTAACGGAGACCCAGTACTTC.

CDR3: CASSYSSSGSGEQYF. CDR3 nucleotide sequence: TGTGCCAGCAGTTACTCGTCTAGCGGGAGTGGCGAGCAGTACTTC. The rearrangement links TRBV6-5 to TRBJ2-7; the match to TRBD2 covers 10 bases. V gave up 0 bases and J gave up 6 bases; unmatched junction bases: 5. CDR1 MNHEY and CDR2 SVGAGI come from the germline V gene. This CDR3 is built from 15 residues.

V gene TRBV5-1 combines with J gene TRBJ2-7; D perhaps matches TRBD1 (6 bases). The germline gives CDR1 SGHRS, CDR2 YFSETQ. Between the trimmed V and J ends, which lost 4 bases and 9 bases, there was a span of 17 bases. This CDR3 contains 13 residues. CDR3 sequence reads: CASSRDTHVGQYF. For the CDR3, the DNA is TGCGCCAGCAGCCGGGACACCCACGTCGGGCAGTACTTC.

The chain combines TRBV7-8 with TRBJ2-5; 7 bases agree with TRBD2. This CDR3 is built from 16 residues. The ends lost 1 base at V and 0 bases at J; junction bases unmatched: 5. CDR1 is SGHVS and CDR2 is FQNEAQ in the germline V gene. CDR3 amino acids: CASSLVRAGDQETQYF. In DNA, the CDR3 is TGTGCCAGCAGCTTAGTTAGGGCGGGAGACCAAGAGACCCAGTACTTC.

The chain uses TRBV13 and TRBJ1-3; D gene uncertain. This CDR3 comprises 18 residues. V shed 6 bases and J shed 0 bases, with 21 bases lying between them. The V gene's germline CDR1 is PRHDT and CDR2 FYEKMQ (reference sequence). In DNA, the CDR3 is TGTGCCAGCAGTAAGCCCCAATCGAAGCTTATCTCTGGAAACACCATATATTTT. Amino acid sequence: CASSKPQSKLISGNTIYF.

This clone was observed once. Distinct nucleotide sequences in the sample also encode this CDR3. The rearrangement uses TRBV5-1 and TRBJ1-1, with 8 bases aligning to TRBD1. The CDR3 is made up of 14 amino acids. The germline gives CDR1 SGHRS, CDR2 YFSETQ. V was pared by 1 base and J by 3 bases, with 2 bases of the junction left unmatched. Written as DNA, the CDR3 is TGCGCCAGCAGCTTGTTGACAGGGGACACTGAAGCTTTCTTT. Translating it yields CASSLLTGDTEAFF.

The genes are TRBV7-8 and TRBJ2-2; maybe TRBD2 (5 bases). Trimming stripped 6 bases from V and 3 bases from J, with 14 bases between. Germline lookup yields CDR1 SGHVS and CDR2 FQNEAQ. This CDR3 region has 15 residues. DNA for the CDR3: TGTGCCAGCAGGGCTGGGTTGCGGGACACCGGGGAGCTGTTTTTT. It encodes CASRAGLRDTGELFF.

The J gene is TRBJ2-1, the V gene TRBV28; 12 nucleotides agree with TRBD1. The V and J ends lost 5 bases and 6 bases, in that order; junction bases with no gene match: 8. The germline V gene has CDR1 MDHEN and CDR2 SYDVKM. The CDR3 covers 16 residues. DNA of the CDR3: TGTGCCAGCAGTCCACTCCGGGACAGGGGGCTCAATGAGCAGTTCTTC. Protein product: CASSPLRDRGLNEQFF. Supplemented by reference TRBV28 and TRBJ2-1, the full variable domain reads DVKVTQSSRYLVKRTGEKVFLECVQDMDHENMFWYRQDPGLGLRLIYFSYDVKMKEKGDIPEGYSVSREKKERFSLILESASTNQTSMYLCASSPLRDRGLNEQFFGPGTRLTVL.